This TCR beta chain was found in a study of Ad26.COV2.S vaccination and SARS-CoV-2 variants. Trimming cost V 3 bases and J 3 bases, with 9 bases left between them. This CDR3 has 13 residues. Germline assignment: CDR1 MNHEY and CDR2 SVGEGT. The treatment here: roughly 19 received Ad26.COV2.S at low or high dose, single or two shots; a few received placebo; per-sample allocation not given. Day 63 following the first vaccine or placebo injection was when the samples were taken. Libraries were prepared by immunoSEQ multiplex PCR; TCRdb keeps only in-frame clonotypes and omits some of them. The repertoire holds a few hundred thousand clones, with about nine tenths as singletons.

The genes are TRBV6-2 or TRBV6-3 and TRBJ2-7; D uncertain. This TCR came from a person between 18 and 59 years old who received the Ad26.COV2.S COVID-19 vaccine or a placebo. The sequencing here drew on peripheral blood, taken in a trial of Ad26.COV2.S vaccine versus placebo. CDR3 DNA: TGTGCCAGCAGTTATGGATGGGTCTACGAGCAGTACTTC. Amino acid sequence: CASSYGWVYEQYF.